This entry features one T cell receptor beta chain sequence. Antigen specificity is unknown. These data are taken from a study of T cell responses to AZD1222 COVID-19 vaccine. Findings of the study overall: Dominant CD4 TCR responses targeted spike regions 160-218 and 743-854. The donor cohort was predominantly white British with a female majority, and clonal diversity may have been underestimated.

Only in-frame clones appear in the TCRdb table, and some are missing; sequencing was by immunoSEQ multiplex PCR. In the table there are fewer than 70,000 clones, roughly 87% of which are singletons. Per the germline V gene, CDR1 is SGDLS and CDR2 is YYNGEE. The CDR3 spans 17 residues. V was trimmed by 2 bases and J by 0 bases, leaving 17 bases between them. This sample comprised peripheral blood, obtained 28 days after the second AZD1222 dose. This receptor was taken from an adult who received the AZD1222 COVID-19 vaccine. V and J are TRBV9 and TRBJ1-1, with D perhaps matching TRBD1 (5 bases). CDR3 region: CASSVLGGTGLNTEAFF. CDR3 nucleotide sequence: TGTGCCAGCAGCGTTTTGGGGGGGACTGGATTGAACACTGAAGCTTTCTTT.